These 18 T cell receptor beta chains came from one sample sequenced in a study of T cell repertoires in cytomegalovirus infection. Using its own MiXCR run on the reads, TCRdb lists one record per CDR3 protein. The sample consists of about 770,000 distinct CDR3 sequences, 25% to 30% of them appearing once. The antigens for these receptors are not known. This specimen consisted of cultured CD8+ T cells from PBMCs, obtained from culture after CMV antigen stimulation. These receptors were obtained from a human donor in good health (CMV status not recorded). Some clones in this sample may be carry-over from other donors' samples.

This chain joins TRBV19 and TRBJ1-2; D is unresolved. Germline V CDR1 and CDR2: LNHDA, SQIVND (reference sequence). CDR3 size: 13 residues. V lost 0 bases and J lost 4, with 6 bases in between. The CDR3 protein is CASSIDPSYGYTF. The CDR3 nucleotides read TGTGCCAGTAGTATAGATCCCAGCTATGGCTACACCTTC.

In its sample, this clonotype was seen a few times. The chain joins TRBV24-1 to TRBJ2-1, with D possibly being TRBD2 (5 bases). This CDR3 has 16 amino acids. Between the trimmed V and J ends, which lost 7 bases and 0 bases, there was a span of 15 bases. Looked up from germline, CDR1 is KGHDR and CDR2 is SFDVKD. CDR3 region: CATSGPRESSYNEQFF. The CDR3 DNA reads TGTGCCACCAGCGGGCCAAGGGAGAGCTCCTACAATGAGCAGTTCTTC.

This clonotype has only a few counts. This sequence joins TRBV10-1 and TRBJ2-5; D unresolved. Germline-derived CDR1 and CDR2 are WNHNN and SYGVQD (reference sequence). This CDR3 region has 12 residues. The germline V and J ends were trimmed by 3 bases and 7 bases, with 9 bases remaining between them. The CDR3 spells CASSDPPGTQYF. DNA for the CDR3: TGCGCCAGCAGTGACCCACCGGGGACCCAGTACTTC.

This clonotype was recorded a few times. The CDR3 sequence is CASSPPDSTDTQYF. Here the CDR3 DNA reads TGTGCCAGCTCACCGCCGGACAGCACAGATACGCAGTATTTT. V gene TRBV18 combines with J gene TRBJ2-3; D is ambiguous. The V gene lost 3 bases and the J gene lost 0 bases, with 7 bases spanning the gap. Looked up from germline, CDR1 is KGHSH and CDR2 is LQKENI. This CDR3 has 14 amino acids.

The CDR3 loop reads CASSFTDNTEAFF. For the CDR3, the DNA is TGTGCCAGCAGTTTTACAGACAACACTGAAGCTTTCTTT. This rearrangement joins TRBV27 to TRBJ1-1; D remains unclear. Germline CDR1 reads MNHEY; CDR2 reads SMNVEV (reference sequence). The CDR3 extends over 13 amino acids. V gave up 3 bases and J gave up 2 bases, with 7 bases separating them.

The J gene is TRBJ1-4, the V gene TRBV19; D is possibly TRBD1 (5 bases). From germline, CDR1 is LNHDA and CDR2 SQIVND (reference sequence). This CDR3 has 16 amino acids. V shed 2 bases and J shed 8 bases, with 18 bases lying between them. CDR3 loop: CASSITGQGRREKLFF. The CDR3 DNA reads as TGTGCCAGTAGTATAACGGGGCAGGGAAGAAGGGAAAAACTGTTTTTT.

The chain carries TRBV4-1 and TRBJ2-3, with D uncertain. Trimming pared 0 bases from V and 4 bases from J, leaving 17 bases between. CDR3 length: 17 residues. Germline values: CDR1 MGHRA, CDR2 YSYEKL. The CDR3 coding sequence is TGCGCCAGCAGCCAAGACCCCATCGTGACGGGCGCAGATACGCAGTATTTT. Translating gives CASSQDPIVTGADTQYF.

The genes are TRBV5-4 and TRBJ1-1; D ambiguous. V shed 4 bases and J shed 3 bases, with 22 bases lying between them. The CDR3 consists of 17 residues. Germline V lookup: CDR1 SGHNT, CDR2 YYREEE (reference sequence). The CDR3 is CASSPTPLGGRDTEAFF. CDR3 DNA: TGTGCCAGCAGCCCGACCCCACTTGGCGGAAGGGACACTGAAGCTTTCTTT.

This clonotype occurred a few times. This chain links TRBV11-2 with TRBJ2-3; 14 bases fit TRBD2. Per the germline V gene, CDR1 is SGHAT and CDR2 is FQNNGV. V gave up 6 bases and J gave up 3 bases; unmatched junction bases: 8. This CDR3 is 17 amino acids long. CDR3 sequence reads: CASSRGLAGAVTDTQYF. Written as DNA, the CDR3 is TGTGCCAGCAGTAGGGGACTAGCGGGGGCCGTGACAGATACGCAGTATTTT.

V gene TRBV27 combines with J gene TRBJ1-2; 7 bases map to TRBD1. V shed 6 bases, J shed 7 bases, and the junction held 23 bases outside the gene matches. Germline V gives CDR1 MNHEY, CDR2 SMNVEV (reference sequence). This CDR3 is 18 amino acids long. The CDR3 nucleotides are TGTGCCAGCAGCCCGTTATCGCAGGGGGAATGGGGTACCGGTGGCTACACCTTC. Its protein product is CASSPLSQGEWGTGGYTF.

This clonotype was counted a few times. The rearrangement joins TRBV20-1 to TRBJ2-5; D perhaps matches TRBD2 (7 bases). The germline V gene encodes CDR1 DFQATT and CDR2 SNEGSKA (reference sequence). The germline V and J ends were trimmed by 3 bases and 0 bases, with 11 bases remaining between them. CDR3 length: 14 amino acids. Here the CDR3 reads CSASFGGHQETQYF. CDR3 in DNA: TGCAGTGCTAGCTTCGGGGGGCACCAAGAGACCCAGTACTTC.

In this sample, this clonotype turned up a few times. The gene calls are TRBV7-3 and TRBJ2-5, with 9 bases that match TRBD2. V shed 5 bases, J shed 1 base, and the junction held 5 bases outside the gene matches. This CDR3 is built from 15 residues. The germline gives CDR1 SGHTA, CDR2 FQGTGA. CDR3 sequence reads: CASSHSGGRQETQYF. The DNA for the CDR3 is TGTGCCAGCAGCCATAGCGGGGGACGCCAAGAGACCCAGTACTTC.

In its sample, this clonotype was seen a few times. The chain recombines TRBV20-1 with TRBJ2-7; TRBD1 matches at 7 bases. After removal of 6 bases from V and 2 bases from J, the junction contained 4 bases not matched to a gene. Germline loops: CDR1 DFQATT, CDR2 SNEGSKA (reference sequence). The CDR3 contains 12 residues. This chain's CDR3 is CSAFGTAYEQYV. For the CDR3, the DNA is TGCAGTGCCTTCGGGACAGCCTACGAGCAGTACGTC.

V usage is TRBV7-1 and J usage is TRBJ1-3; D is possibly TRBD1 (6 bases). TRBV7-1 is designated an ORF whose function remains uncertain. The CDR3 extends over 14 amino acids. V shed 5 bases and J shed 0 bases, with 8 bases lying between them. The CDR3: CASSKTGSGNTIYF. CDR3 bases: TGTGCCAGCAGCAAGACAGGCTCTGGAAACACCATATATTTT.

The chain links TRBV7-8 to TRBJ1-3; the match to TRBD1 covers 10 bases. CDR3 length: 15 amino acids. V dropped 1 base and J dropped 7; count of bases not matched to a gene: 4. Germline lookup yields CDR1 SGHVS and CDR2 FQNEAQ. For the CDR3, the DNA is TGTGCCAGCAGCTTAGTGGGACAGGGGACGAACACCATATATTTT. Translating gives CASSLVGQGTNTIYF.

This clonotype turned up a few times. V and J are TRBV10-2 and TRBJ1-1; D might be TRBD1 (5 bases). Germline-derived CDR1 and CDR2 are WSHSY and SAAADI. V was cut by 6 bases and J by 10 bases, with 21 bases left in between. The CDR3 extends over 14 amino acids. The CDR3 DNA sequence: TGCGCCAGCAGCGGGAGGAGAGGGGCACGGAGAGCTTTCTTT. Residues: CASSGRRGARRAFF.

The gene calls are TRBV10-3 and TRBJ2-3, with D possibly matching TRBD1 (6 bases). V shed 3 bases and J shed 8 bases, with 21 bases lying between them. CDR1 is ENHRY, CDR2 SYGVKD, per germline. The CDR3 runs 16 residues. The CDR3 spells CAISEVLGQIIRTQYF. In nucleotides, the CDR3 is TGTGCCATCAGTGAAGTCCTAGGACAGATCATCCGTACGCAGTATTTT.

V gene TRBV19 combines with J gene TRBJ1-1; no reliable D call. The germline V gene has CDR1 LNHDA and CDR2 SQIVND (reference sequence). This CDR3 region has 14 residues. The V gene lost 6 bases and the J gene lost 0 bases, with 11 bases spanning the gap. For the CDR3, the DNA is TGTGCCAGTAGCCCCTCAGCGATGAACACTGAAGCTTTCTTT. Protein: CASSPSAMNTEAFF.